This TCR beta chain originates from a study of T cell changes during pregnancy in multiple sclerosis (dated by TCRdb to the late 2010s). Study-wide context: The study looked at changes in the T cell repertoire across pregnancy in women with multiple sclerosis.

As regards this clone: This clone's antigen is unknown. Base-call qualities are not available, and no considerably larger clone is one nucleotide away.

The library was built by means of the immunoSEQ multiplex PCR assay. TCRdb re-hosts the immuneACCESS table, in-frame sequences only. Its copies lack some clones; in the studies checked, an unresolved V gene accounts for under half of them, and the cause for the rest is not known. The sample yields 70,000 to 75,000 clones; approximately 92% were counted once. The top ten clones comprise less than 2.5% of the sample. The sequencing here drew on peripheral blood, taken before pregnancy. The sequence was collected from a female donor with multiple sclerosis, enrolled in a pregnancy study.

The nucleotide sequence is TGTGCCAGCAGCGTACAGGGTGCGAGTGAGACCCAGTACTTC. Protein translation: CASSVQGASETQYF. Rearrangement joined TRBV5-5 to TRBJ2-5, with TRBD1 perhaps the D gene, on 6 matching bases. CDR1 is given as SGHKS and CDR2 as YYEKEE, both from the germline V gene (reference sequence). The CDR3 has 14 amino acids, counting the end cysteine and phenylalanine. Left in the record is the CDR3 DNA by itself, 42 bases read in frame from the first base. V and J are truncated by 4 bases and 5 bases respectively, leaving an intervening sequence of 15 bases.